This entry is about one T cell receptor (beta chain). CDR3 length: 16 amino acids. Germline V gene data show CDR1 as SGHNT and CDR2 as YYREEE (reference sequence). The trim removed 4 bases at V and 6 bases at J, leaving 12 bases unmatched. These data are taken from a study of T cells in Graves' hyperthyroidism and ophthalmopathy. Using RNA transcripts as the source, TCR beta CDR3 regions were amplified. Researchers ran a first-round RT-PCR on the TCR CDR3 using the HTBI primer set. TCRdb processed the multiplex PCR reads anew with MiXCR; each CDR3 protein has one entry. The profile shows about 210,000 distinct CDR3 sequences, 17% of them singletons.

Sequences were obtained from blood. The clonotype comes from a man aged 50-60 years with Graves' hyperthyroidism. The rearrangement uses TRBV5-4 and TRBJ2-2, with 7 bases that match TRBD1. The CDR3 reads CASSPGTVKGAGELFF. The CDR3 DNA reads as TGTGCCAGCAGCCCCGGGACAGTCAAAGGTGCCGGGGAGCTGTTTTTT.